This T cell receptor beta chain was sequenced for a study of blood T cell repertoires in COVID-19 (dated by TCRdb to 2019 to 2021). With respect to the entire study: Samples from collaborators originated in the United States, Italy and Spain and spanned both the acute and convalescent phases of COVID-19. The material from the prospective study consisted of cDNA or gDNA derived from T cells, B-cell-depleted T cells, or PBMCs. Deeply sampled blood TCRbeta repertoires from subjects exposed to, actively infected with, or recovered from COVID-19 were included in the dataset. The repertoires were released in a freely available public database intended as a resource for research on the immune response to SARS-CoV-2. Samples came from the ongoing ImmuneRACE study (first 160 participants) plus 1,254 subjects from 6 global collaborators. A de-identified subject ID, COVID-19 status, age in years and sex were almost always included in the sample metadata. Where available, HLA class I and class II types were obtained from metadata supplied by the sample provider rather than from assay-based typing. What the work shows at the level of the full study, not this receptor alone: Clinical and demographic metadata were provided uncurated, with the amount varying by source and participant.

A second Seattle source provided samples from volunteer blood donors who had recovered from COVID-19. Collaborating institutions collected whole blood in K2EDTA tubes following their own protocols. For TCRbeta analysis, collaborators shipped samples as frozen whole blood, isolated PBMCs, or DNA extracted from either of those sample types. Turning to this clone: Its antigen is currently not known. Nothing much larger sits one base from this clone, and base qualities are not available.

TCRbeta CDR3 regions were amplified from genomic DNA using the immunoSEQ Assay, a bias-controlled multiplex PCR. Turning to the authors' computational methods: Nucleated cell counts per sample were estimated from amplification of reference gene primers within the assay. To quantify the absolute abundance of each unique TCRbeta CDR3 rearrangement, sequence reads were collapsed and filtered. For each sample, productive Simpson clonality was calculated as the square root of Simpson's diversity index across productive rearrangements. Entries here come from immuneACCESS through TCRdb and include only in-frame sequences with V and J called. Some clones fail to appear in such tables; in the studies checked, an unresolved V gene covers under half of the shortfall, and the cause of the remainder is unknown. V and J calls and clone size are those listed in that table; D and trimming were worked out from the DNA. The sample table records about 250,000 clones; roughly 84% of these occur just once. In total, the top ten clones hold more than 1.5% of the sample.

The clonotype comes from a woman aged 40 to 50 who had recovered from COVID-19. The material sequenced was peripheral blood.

The CDR3 here reads CARDRVHEGYTF. The bases are TGTGCCAGAGACAGGGTCCATGAGGGTTACACCTTC. The sequence links TRBV2 to TRBJ1-2, and 7 junction bases match TRBD1. For CDR1 and CDR2, the germline V gene lists SNHLY and FYNNEI. The CDR3 covers 12 residues, taking in both the cysteine and the phenylalanine. Solely the CDR3 DNA is kept, with 36 bases framed from the first base. Unmatched junction bases come to 12, with V trimmed by 9 bases and J by 11 bases.